This TCR beta chain was retrieved from a study of read filtering for tumor transcriptome and immune sequencing. Whole-study context: Among patients, approximately 16 were male and approximately 15 female, aged roughly 45 to 80 (mean about 66). Under 10 patients were R-ISS I, about 16 were R-ISS II, about seven were R-ISS III.

The library was built from about 400 ng RNA with molecular barcoded adaptors for alpha/delta and beta/gamma chains. Each CDR3 protein is one row after TCRdb ran MiXCR on the reads. In the table there are roughly 130,000 distinct CDR3 sequences, 13% of which are singletons. Notes on the study in general: Compared with RNA-seq, IR-seq gave much higher clonotype depth and reliability.

The V and J ends lost 0 bases and 3 bases, in that order; junction bases with no gene match: 4. CDR1 is GTSNPN and CDR2 is SVGIG in the germline V gene (reference sequence). This CDR3 has 15 residues. This clonotype was seen a few times. As yet, its antigen is unknown. The genes are TRBV30 and TRBJ2-3, with 9 nucleotides matching TRBD2. The sequence was obtained from a donor at least 40 years old with multiple myeloma. Sequenced: a population of CD138-negative cells sorted from bone marrow. CDR3 residues: CAWSVIGLATDTQYF. For the CDR3, the DNA is TGTGCCTGGAGTGTAATCGGACTAGCGACAGATACGCAGTATTTT.